A selection of T cell receptor beta chains follows, all from one sample in a study of cytomegalovirus exposure and HLA in healthy donors. This table comes from immunoSEQ multiplex PCR, and its TCRdb copy is limited to in-frame clones, with some not included. The table records about 180,000 clones, just over 75% of them present only once. Sequenced input: PBMCs. These receptors came from a man between 18 and 29 years old in good health and CMV-seronegative. The CDR3 runs from the conserved cysteine through the conserved F or W. D genes are given only for firm matches. Size tells how often a clone was seen (once, few, many) or the class of an expanded clone, and some rows leave it out.

TRBJ2-7	-	TRBV7-3	few	TGTGCCAGCAGCTTATCCTCGACGGGGACCTACGAGCAGTACTTC	CASSLSSTGTYEQYF
TRBJ1-1	TRBD1	TRBV11-3	-	TGTGCCAGCAGCCCTGGCAGGGGGCGGGCTGAAGCTTTCTTT	CASSPGRGRAEAFF
TRBJ1-4	-	TRBV23-1	-	TGCGCCAGCAGTCACCCAGCAACTAATGAAAAACTGTTTTTT	CASSHPATNEKLFF
TRBJ1-6	-	TRBV9	-	TGTGCCAGCAGCGAAGCGGTCTATTCCTCACCCCTCCACTTT	CASSEAVYSSPLHF
TRBJ2-7	-	TRBV21-1	-	TGTGCCAGCAGCAAAGCGCAAGCGGGAGTCTCCTACGAGCAGTACTTC	CASSKAQAGVSYEQYF
TRBJ2-5	TRBD1	TRBV4-3	-	TGCGCCAGCAGCCAAGTGGGACAGGGGGAAGAGACCCAGTACTTC	CASSQVGQGEETQYF
TRBJ2-5	TRBD2	TRBV7-9	-	TGTGCCAGCAGCTTGGGGGGGGGAGGAGAGACCCAGTACTTC	CASSLGGGGETQYF
TRBJ1-6	-	TRBV30	-	TGTGCCTGGAGGGCACGAGGGGGTTCCTATAATTCACCCCTCCACTTT	CAWRARGGSYNSPLHF
TRBJ1-3	-	TRBV12-5	-	TGTGCTAGTGGTCCACCAGGACAGACCTCTGGAAACACCATATATTTT	CASGPPGQTSGNTIYF
TRBJ1-1	-	TRBV7-9	few	TGTGCCAGCAGCCCCCAGGTAATTGACACTGAAGCTTTCTTT	CASSPQVIDTEAFF
TRBJ1-2	TRBD1	TRBV4-3	-	TGCGCCAGCAGCCAAGAGGACAGGAACTACGGCTACACCTTC	CASSQEDRNYGYTF
TRBJ1-5	-	TRBV6-1	-	TGTGCCAGCACCTCGACAGTGAATCAGCCCCAGCATTTT	CASTSTVNQPQHF
TRBJ1-5	-	TRBV27	-	TGCCTAGGATCGGTCCGTGGTTTAGGCAATCAGCCCCAGCATTTT	CLGSVRGLGNQPQHF
TRBJ2-5	-	TRBV4-3	few	TGCGCCAGCAGCCAGGGGACTTTCCAAGAGACCCAGTACTTC	CASSQGTFQETQYF
TRBJ2-3	-	TRBV27	once	TGTGCCAGCAGTTTGGGGGCTTCCAAATTCACAGATACGCAGTATTTT	CASSLGASKFTDTQYF
TRBJ1-1	TRBD1	TRBV12-5	-	TGTGCTAGTGGTTTGCGGACAGGGGGCTTAACTGAAGCTTTCTTT	CASGLRTGGLTEAFF
TRBJ1-2	TRBD1	TRBV5-4	-	TGTGCCAGCAGCTCCGGGACAGGCGTCTCTAACTATGGCTACACCTTC	CASSSGTGVSNYGYTF
TRBJ2-5	TRBD1	TRBV28	few	TGTGCCAGCAGCCTGACAGGGATTTGGGAGACCCAGTACTTC	CASSLTGIWETQYF
TRBJ2-2	TRBD2	TRBV4-2	few	TGTGCCAGCGGGGCGGGGGGGGATAACACCGGGGAGCTGTTTTTT	CASGAGGDNTGELFF
TRBJ2-7	-	TRBV2	-	TGTGCCAGCAGTTGGGCAGGGTCCACCTACGAGCAGTACTTC	CASSWAGSTYEQYF
TRBJ2-7	TRBD2	TRBV7-2	-	TGTGCCAGCAGCTTAGAACTAGCGGGGCCCTACGAGCAGTACTTC	CASSLELAGPYEQYF
TRBJ2-1	-	TRBV18	-	TGTGCCAGCTCACCCTTGGCTAGAAACAATGAGCAGTTCTTC	CASSPLARNNEQFF
TRBJ1-5	TRBD1	TRBV6-4	-	TGTGCCAGCAGTGACATGGACAGGGACTTGGGTCAGCCCCAGCATTTT	CASSDMDRDLGQPQHF
TRBJ2-4	-	TRBV7-9	-	TGTGCCAGCAGCCCAGATGGCATCGCATGGCGCGGCAATGACATTCAGTACTTC	CASSPDGIAWRGNDIQYF
TRBJ2-1	-	TRBV7-7	once	TGTGCTAGCAGCGTCGACAGGGGAGGGATCAATGAGCAGTTCTTC	CASSVDRGGINEQFF
TRBJ2-5	-	TRBV6-5	once	TGTGCCAGCAGTTACTCGAGAGGGTTCGAGACCCAGTACTTC	CASSYSRGFETQYF
TRBJ2-7	-	TRBV30	-	TGTGCCTGGAGTGGCCCACGAGCGCGGAGCTCCTACGAGCAGTACTTC	CAWSGPRARSSYEQYF
TRBJ2-1	-	TRBV19	-	TGTGCCAGTAGTATAGAGGGGGGCTCCTACAATGAGCAGTTCTTC	CASSIEGGSYNEQFF
TRBJ1-2	-	TRBV27	-	TGTGCCAGCCAAAAATCGGGGGGCCGACGCTATGGCTACACCTTC	CASQKSGGRRYGYTF
TRBJ2-7	TRBD2	TRBV5-1	-	TGCGCCAGTAGGACGGGAGGGTTTGTCTACTTC	CASRTGGFVYF
TRBJ2-3	-	TRBV4-1	-	TGCGCCAGCAGCCAAGTTCTAGCGACAGATACGCAGTATTTT	CASSQVLATDTQYF
TRBJ1-6	TRBD1	TRBV19	-	TGTGCCAGTAGTCGAGACAGGGGGAATTCACCCCTCCACTTT	CASSRDRGNSPLHF
TRBJ2-3	TRBD2	TRBV5-1	-	TGCGCCAGCAGGCCACTAGCGGGGGCTAGCACAGATACGCAGTATTTT	CASRPLAGASTDTQYF
TRBJ1-6	TRBD1	TRBV25-1	-	TGTGCCAGCAGTGACCGGGACAGGGGTAATTCACCCCTCCACTTT	CASSDRDRGNSPLHF
TRBJ1-2	-	TRBV7-9	-	TGTGCCAGCACCTTGTCCTCTGCAGCAGGGATCCATGGCTACACCTTC	CASTLSSAAGIHGYTF
TRBJ2-5	TRBD1	TRBV7-3	-	TGTGCCAGCAGCCGACAGGGGCTTGGTGAGACCCAGTACTTC	CASSRQGLGETQYF
TRBJ1-2	-	TRBV19	-	TGTGCCAGTAGTATGGGAGGAGTCAACTATGGCTACACCTTC	CASSMGGVNYGYTF
TRBJ2-5	-	TRBV6-6	once	TGTGCCAGCAATAACCCGGGATTTACTCGAGAGACCCAGTACTTC	CASNNPGFTRETQYF
TRBJ1-1	-	TRBV2	-	TGTGCCAGCAGTGGGAGCGAGGCCACTGAAGCTTTCTTT	CASSGSEATEAFF
TRBJ2-1	-	TRBV6-5	-	TGTGCCAGCAGTTACGACGGGGATACCTACAATGAGCAGTTCTTC	CASSYDGDTYNEQFF
TRBJ1-2	TRBD1	TRBV5-1	-	TGCGCCAGCAGCTGGGTGACAGGGGGCATAGGCTACACCTTC	CASSWVTGGIGYTF
TRBJ1-3	-	TRBV6-1	-	TGTGCCAGCAGTGCCAGTGAGGTTGGAAACACCATATATTTT	CASSASEVGNTIYF
TRBJ2-3	-	TRBV4-3	-	TGCGCCAGCAGCCAAGAGGGAGGTAGCCGCACAGATACGCAGTATTTT	CASSQEGGSRTDTQYF
TRBJ2-1	-	TRBV6-9	few	TGTGCCAGCAGTTATCCGAGGGGGACTACCTACAATGAGCAGTTCTTC	CASSYPRGTTYNEQFF
TRBJ2-7	TRBD1	TRBV9	-	TGTGCCAGCAGCGTGGGGACAGGCACCTACGAGCAGTACTTC	CASSVGTGTYEQYF